This is a list of T cell receptor beta chains from one sample in a study of B cell selection in AIRE deficiency. Method: immunoSEQ multiplex PCR; TCRdb's copy keeps in-frame clones and lacks some. The sample carries roughly 25,000 clones, around 97% recorded once. Sequencing was carried out using conventional CD4+ T cells sorted from PBMCs. These receptors all stem from a human donor with AIRE deficiency. Both conserved end residues are part of each CDR3. A D gene is named only where the DNA matches it firmly. The size of a clone is reported for some rows only, either as once, few or many, or as a class for expanded clones.

d_gene	j_gene	abundance	v_gene	CDR3nt	CDR3aa
.	TRBJ1-3	.	TRBV27	TGTGCCAGCAGTTTTGGAGGTGCCCCTGGAAACACCATATATTTT	CASSFGGAPGNTIYF
.	TRBJ2-2	.	TRBV19	TGTGCCAGTAGTATATTGACCGGGGAGCTGTTTTTT	CASSILTGELFF
TRBD1	TRBJ2-3	.	TRBV5-8	TGTGCCAGCAGCCCGGACAGGGGAACAGATACGCAGTATTTT	CASSPDRGTDTQYF
.	TRBJ2-7	.	TRBV29-1	TGCAGCGTGGGAAAGGGGGGGGTCTCCTACGAGCAGTACTTC	CSVGKGGVSYEQYF
.	TRBJ2-6	.	TRBV6-5	TGTGCCAGCAGTCTTTTAAGCTCTGGGGCCAACGTCCTGACTTTC	CASSLLSSGANVLTF
.	TRBJ1-3	once	TRBV6-1	TGTGCCAGCGGGTTTCAGGACACCATATATTTT	CASGFQDTIYF
.	TRBJ2-2	.	TRBV25-1	TGTGCCAGCAGAGCCGGGACAAAGAACACCGGGGAGCTGTTTTTT	CASRAGTKNTGELFF
.	TRBJ1-2	once	TRBV7-2	TGTGCCAGCAGCTTAAGGCCAGGGCACTATGGCTACACCTTC	CASSLRPGHYGYTF
TRBD1	TRBJ1-5	.	TRBV18	TGTGCCAGCTCACTCTTACCCCGGGACAGACCTAATCAGCCCCAGCATTTT	CASSLLPRDRPNQPQHF
.	TRBJ1-5	.	TRBV21-1	TGTGCCAGCAGCAAAGAGAGACAGAAAAATCAGCCCCAGCATTTT	CASSKERQKNQPQHF